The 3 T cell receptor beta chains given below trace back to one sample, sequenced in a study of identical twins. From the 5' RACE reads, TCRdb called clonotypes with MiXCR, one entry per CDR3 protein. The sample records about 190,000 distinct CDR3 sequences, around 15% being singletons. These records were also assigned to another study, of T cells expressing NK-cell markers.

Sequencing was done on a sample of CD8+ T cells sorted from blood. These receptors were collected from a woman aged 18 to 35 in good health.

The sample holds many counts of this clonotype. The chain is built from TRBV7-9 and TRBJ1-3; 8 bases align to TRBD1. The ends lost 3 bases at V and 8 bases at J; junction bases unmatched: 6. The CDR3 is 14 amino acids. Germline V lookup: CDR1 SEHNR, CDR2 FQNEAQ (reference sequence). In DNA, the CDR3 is TGTGCCAGCAGCTTCGTCACAGGGGGAGACACCATATATTTT. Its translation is CASSFVTGGDTIYF.

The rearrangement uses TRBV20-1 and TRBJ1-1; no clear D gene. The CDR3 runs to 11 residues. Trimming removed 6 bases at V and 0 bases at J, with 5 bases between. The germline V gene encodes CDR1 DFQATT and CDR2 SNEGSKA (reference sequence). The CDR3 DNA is TGCAGTGCAAGGTTGAACACTGAAGCTTTCTTT. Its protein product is CSARLNTEAFF.

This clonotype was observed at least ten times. As DNA, the CDR3 is TGTGCCAGCAGTTACGACAGGGAGGGGGACTATGGCTACACCTTC. Protein sequence: CASSYDREGDYGYTF. J is TRBJ1-2 and V is TRBV6-2 or TRBV6-3, with 7 nucleotides matching TRBD1. Germline assignment: CDR1 MNHEY and CDR2 SVGEGT. V was clipped by 2 bases and J by 3 bases; unmatched bases: 6. This CDR3 contains 15 residues.